This T cell receptor beta chain was sequenced in a study of early T cells in non-severe SARS-CoV-2 infection. Study results and caveats: Matching with VDJdb favored anti-spike CD8 responses (missing private and CD4 specificities).

On this clonotype itself: The antigen is unknown.

MiXCR was run by TCRdb on the 5' RACE reads, yielding one entry per CDR3 protein. The sample shows just over 80,000 distinct CDR3 sequences, 12% to 15% of them seen only once. The sequenced material came from whole blood. The TCR originated in an adult who was a healthcare worker with PCR-confirmed SARS-CoV-2 infection or an uninfected control (not recorded which).

Written as DNA, the CDR3 is TGCAGTGCTAGAGGCGAGCTAGACAGGGGGACGCAGTATTTT. This translates into CSARGELDRGTQYF. V usage is TRBV20-1 and J usage is TRBJ2-3; 9 positions match TRBD1. The CDR3 is 14 amino acids. With V trimmed by 1 base and J by 9 bases, 8 bases remained unmatched. Germline loops: CDR1 DFQATT, CDR2 SNEGSKA (reference sequence).